A selection of T cell receptor beta chains follows, all from one sample in a study of T cell responses to AZD1222 COVID-19 vaccine. TCRdb keeps only in-frame clones here, not all; method: immunoSEQ multiplex PCR. This table has around 150,000 clones, around nine tenths appearing once. The sequenced sample was peripheral blood, obtained on day 0 of AZD1222 vaccination. The receptor set was obtained from an adult in good health. Both conserved end residues are part of each CDR3. Each record gives: V gene, D gene, J gene, clone size, CDR3 protein, CDR3 DNA. The D gene is left open where the match is weak. Size tells how often a clone was seen (once, few, many) or the class of an expanded clone, and some rows leave it out.

>TRBV21-1|NA|TRBJ2-2|NA
CASSKIGTGQTGELFF
TGTGCCAGCAGCAAAATTGGGACAGGTCAAACCGGGGAGCTGTTTTTT
>TRBV19|NA|TRBJ2-7|NA
CASSSLGGGVGEQYF
TGTGCCAGTAGTAGTCTCGGTGGCGGGGTTGGCGAGCAGTACTTC
>TRBV14|TRBD1|TRBJ1-2|once
CASRRTGENYGYTF
TGTGCCAGCCGAAGGACAGGGGAAAACTATGGCTACACCTTC
>TRBV5-1|NA|TRBJ2-1|NA
CASSLGRHGDEQFF
TGCGCCAGCAGCTTGGGGCGTCATGGAGATGAGCAGTTCTTC
>TRBV9|NA|TRBJ2-3|once
CASSVGGVYTDTQYF
TGTGCCAGCAGCGTAGGGGGGGTATACACAGATACGCAGTATTTT
>TRBV7-2|NA|TRBJ2-7|NA
CASSLVGTAASYEQYF
TGTGCCAGCAGCTTAGTGGGTACGGCAGCCTCCTACGAGCAGTACTTC
>TRBV15|NA|TRBJ1-2|NA
CATSRGRDQGFYGYTF
TGTGCCACCAGCAGAGGTCGGGACCAGGGATTCTATGGCTACACCTTC
>TRBV6-5|NA|TRBJ2-7|NA
CASILDGRRSYEQYF
TGTGCCAGCATTCTGGACGGGCGAAGGTCCTACGAGCAGTACTTC
>TRBV19|NA|TRBJ2-1|NA
CASSIAWVRGTRHEQFF
TGTGCCAGTAGTATAGCCTGGGTTAGGGGGACGAGGCATGAGCAGTTCTTC
>TRBV27|NA|TRBJ2-5|NA
CASIFSVYQETQYF
TGTGCCAGCATTTTCTCGGTGTACCAAGAGACCCAGTACTTC
>TRBV6-5|NA|TRBJ1-1|NA
CASSPDTIREAFF
TGTGCCAGCAGCCCGGACACGATAAGAGAAGCTTTCTTT
>TRBV5-6|NA|TRBJ1-2|NA
CASSLIGEGGYTF
TGTGCCAGCAGCTTGATCGGGGAAGGTGGCTACACCTTC
>TRBV28|NA|TRBJ2-1|NA
CASSSTGPYNEQFF
TGTGCCAGCAGTTCAACGGGACCTTACAATGAGCAGTTCTTC
>TRBV2|NA|TRBJ1-4|NA
CASARTGEKLFF
TGTGCCAGCGCCCGGACCGGTGAAAAACTGTTTTTT
>TRBV4-3|NA|TRBJ1-6|NA
CASSQGHLRDSPLHF
TGCGCCAGCAGCCAAGGCCATTTACGGGATTCACCCCTCCACTTT
>TRBV16|NA|TRBJ1-2|NA
CASSHNPTGYGYTF
TGTGCCAGCAGTCATAACCCAACAGGGTATGGCTACACCTTC
>TRBV28|TRBD1|TRBJ1-1|NA
CASSSQGGTNTEAFF
TGTGCCAGCAGTTCCCAGGGGGGCACGAACACTGAAGCTTTCTTT
>TRBV10-3|TRBD1|TRBJ1-2|NA
CAISEPGQGARDYGYTF
TGTGCCATCAGTGAGCCGGGACAGGGGGCTAGGGACTATGGCTACACCTTC
>TRBV3-1/TRBV3-2|TRBD2|TRBJ2-5|NA
CASSPSGSRTGETQYF
TGTGCCAGCAGCCCCAGCGGGAGTAGGACGGGGGAGACCCAGTACTTC
>TRBV7-3|TRBD2|TRBJ2-5|once
CASSPTSGQETQYF
TGTGCCAGCAGCCCGACTAGCGGCCAAGAGACCCAGTACTTC
>TRBV19|TRBD1|TRBJ2-7|NA
CASSRSQGALYEQYF
TGTGCCAGTAGTCGGAGTCAGGGGGCGCTCTACGAGCAGTACTTC
>TRBV3-1/TRBV3-2|TRBD1|TRBJ1-2|once
CASSRGTGDGYTF
TGTGCCAGCAGCCGGGGGACAGGGGATGGCTACACCTTC
>TRBV7-9|NA|TRBJ2-1|NA
CASTDVSDEQFF
TGTGCCAGCACCGACGTCTCGGATGAGCAGTTCTTC
>TRBV3-1/TRBV3-2|NA|TRBJ2-1|NA
CASSPGSSGDNEQFF
TGTGCCAGCAGCCCGGGAAGTAGTGGAGACAATGAGCAGTTCTTC
>TRBV24-1|NA|TRBJ2-1|NA
CATTAGDEQFF
TGTGCCACCACGGCAGGTGATGAGCAGTTCTTC
>TRBV2|NA|TRBJ1-1|NA
CASSEVGQTEAFF
TGTGCCAGCAGTGAGGTTGGGCAGACTGAAGCTTTCTTT
>TRBV28|TRBD1|TRBJ1-4|once
CASSDLDRGSSTNEKLFF
TGTGCCAGCAGTGACCTCGACAGGGGATCGAGTACTAATGAAAAACTGTTTTTT
>TRBV5-4|TRBD2|TRBJ2-1|NA
CASSLARASGRVYNEQFF
TGTGCCAGCAGCTTGGCCAGGGCTAGCGGGAGAGTCTACAATGAGCAGTTCTTC
>TRBV10-2|TRBD1|TRBJ2-3|NA
CASSQGTGWTDTQYF
TGCGCCAGCAGTCAGGGGACAGGGTGGACAGATACGCAGTATTTT
>TRBV19|NA|TRBJ1-4|NA
CASSIYRGTPRELFF
TGTGCCAGTAGTATATATAGGGGGACACCTCGAGAACTGTTTTTT
>TRBV10-1|TRBD2|TRBJ2-1|NA
CASSEIWLAGVGNYNEQFF
TGCGCCAGCAGTGAAATTTGGCTAGCGGGAGTCGGGAATTACAATGAGCAGTTCTTC
>TRBV5-4|NA|TRBJ2-3|NA
CASSFPGPDTQYF
TGTGCCAGCAGCTTCCCAGGGCCAGATACGCAGTATTTT
>TRBV28|NA|TRBJ2-1|NA
CASSSLDTTSYNEQFF
TGTGCCAGCAGCTCTCTGGACACCACTTCCTACAATGAGCAGTTCTTC
>TRBV10-1|NA|TRBJ1-1|NA
CASSGPQGEAFF
TGCGCCAGCAGCGGACCTCAGGGTGAAGCTTTCTTT
>TRBV5-1|NA|TRBJ1-1|NA
CASSLSGGNTEAFF
TGCGCCAGCAGCTTGTCGGGAGGGAACACTGAAGCTTTCTTT
>TRBV7-2|NA|TRBJ2-7|NA
CASSQQGLVTSYEQYF
TGTGCCAGCAGCCAACAGGGCCTCGTCACCTCCTACGAGCAGTACTTC
>TRBV6-6|TRBD2|TRBJ2-5|NA
CASSPDARGARRETQYF
TGTGCCAGCAGTCCCGATGCGCGGGGGGCGAGGCGAGAGACCCAGTACTTC
>TRBV2|NA|TRBJ1-5|once
CASRGEEQPQHF
TGTGCCAGCAGAGGGGAGGAGCAGCCCCAGCATTTT
>TRBV5-4|TRBD2|TRBJ2-1|once
CASSSRRTSGGPNEQFF
TGTGCCAGCAGCTCTCGAAGGACTAGCGGGGGGCCAAATGAGCAGTTCTTC
>TRBV29-1|NA|TRBJ2-2|few
CSVELGGRTTGELFF
TGCAGCGTTGAATTGGGGGGAAGGACAACCGGGGAGCTGTTTTTT
>TRBV7-3|TRBD1|TRBJ1-5|NA
CASSLGTGGPNQPQHF
TGTGCCAGCAGCCTAGGGACAGGGGGCCCTAATCAGCCCCAGCATTTT
>TRBV28|NA|TRBJ2-2|NA
CASSLGTQNTGELFF
TGTGCCAGCAGTTTAGGGACACAGAACACCGGGGAGCTGTTTTTT
>TRBV6-5|NA|TRBJ2-2|NA
CASREGGGTGELFF
TGTGCCAGCAGGGAGGGAGGAGGGACCGGGGAGCTGTTTTTT
>TRBV10-3|TRBD2|TRBJ2-1|NA
CAISREGNEQFF
TGTGCCATCAGCAGGGAGGGGAATGAGCAGTTCTTC
>TRBV5-5|NA|TRBJ1-5|NA
CASNRALTDNQPQHF
TGTGCCAGCAACCGGGCCCTGACAGACAATCAGCCCCAGCATTTT
>TRBV7-3|NA|TRBJ1-1|NA
CASSLIPGTEAFF
TGTGCCAGCAGCTTAATACCGGGTACTGAAGCTTTCTTT
>TRBV4-1|NA|TRBJ1-6|NA
CASSQGPGIDSPLHF
TGCGCCAGCAGCCAAGGTCCGGGAATAGATTCACCCCTCCACTTT
>TRBV7-9|NA|TRBJ1-1|NA
CASSSFMNTEAFF
TGTGCCAGCAGCTCATTTATGAACACTGAAGCTTTCTTT
>TRBV6-5|NA|TRBJ1-2|NA
CASSYSSPGKGGYTF
TGTGCCAGCAGTTACTCATCCCCAGGGAAGGGTGGCTACACCTTC
>TRBV19|NA|TRBJ1-1|NA
CASSFPTPNTEAFF
TGTGCCAGTAGTTTTCCCACACCCAACACTGAAGCTTTCTTT